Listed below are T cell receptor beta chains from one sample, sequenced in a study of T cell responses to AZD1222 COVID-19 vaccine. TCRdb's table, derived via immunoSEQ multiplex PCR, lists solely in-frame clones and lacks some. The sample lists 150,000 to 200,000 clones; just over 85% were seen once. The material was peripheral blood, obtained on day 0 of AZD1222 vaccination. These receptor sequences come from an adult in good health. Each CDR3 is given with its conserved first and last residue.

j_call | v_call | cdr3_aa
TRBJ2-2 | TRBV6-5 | CASGVTSWSGELFF
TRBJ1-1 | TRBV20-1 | CSGGENTEAFF
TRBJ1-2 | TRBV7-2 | CASSRQEKLYTF
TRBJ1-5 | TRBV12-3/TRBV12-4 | CASRWGGNQPQHF
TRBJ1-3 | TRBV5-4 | CASSPDGDSGNTIYF
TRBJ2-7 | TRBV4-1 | CASSQGGTDPYEQYF
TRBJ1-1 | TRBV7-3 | CASSPPAVNTEAFF
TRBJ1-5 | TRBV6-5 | CASRAGTANQPQHF
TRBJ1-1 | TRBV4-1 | CASSPLVGGPTEAFF
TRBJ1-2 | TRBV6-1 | CASSESAGARGYTF
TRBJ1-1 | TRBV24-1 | CATSDSRGEAFF
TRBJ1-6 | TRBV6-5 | CASKGGGSPNSPLHF
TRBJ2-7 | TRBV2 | CASSEGQRYYEQYF
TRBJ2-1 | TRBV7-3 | CASSLVLAGGYNEQFF
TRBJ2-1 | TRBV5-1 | CASSLATGQYNEQFF
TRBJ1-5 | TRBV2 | CASNRARDRGNQPQHF
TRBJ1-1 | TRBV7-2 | CASSGRVGNAEAFF
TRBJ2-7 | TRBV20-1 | CSASRDGESSYEQYF
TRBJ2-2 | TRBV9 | CASSVGGTGELFF
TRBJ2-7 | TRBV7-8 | CACLESLTGTYEQYF
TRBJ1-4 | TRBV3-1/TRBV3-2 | CASSQDSFNEGQDNEKLFF
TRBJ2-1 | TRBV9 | CASSVVGPNEQFF
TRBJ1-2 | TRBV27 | CASRPNRSTLGYTF
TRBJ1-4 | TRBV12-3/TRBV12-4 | CASSSGGREKLFF
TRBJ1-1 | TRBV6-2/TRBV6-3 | CASSLFRDSTEAFF
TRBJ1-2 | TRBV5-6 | CASSPLFTTGNYGYTF
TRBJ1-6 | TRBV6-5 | CASSYSGVSPLHF
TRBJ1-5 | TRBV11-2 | CASSFVGSNQPQHF
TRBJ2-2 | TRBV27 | CASSPQGRGGELFF
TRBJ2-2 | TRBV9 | CATGENTGELFF
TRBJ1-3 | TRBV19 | CASRQRGTGVGNTIYF